This T cell receptor (beta chain) was retrieved from a study of cytomegalovirus exposure and HLA in healthy donors (dated by TCRdb to the late 2010s). Study-wide context: According to an earlier analysis of 587 of the donors, some 180 million T cells yielded 117 million unique TCR beta sequences and 276 Gb of sequence data. Around 330 gigabases of sequencing data and about 92 million unique TCR sequences made up an early release that covered fewer than 650 HLA-typed donors. Of the 398 genotyped donors, 81% were placed in the genetic ancestry cluster associated with self-reported Caucasian donors. The study aimed to test whether cataloging public T cell receptors could reveal signatures of past pathogen exposure. Using immunosequencing, the study profiled T cell repertoires from around 680 subjects and related those repertoires to cytomegalovirus serostatus. A separate validation cohort of some 130 different subjects was used in addition to the roughly 700-subject first cohort. To predict cytomegalovirus infection status, the study combined high-throughput TCR immunosequencing, statistical association of individual TCRs with disease status, and machine learning. To study patterns of TCR occurrence, a later analysis re-analyzed previously published TCR beta repertoires from 666 donors and added high-resolution HLA genotyping. Rather than drawing on any new phenotypic data, the later analysis identified candidate immune exposures from TCR beta sequences and the way those sequences occurred across donors. An earlier analysis of approximately 630 of the donors applied high-throughput TCR beta sequencing to assess whether each TCR beta V gene segment acted as functional or pseudogenic. Alongside the repertoire data, information on donor age, sex, ethnicity and CMV serostatus was compiled. A later genetic analysis used genome-wide SNP genotypes for about 65% of the 666 donors, treating that subset as a discovery cohort. All discovery cohort repertoires had been generated using a single sequencing platform. Both class I and class II loci were covered by HLA typing, at four-digit resolution. Typing coverage varied by locus: about 629-640 donors for A, B, C, DRB1 and DQB1; approximately 520 for DQA1; 600 to 610 for DPA1; more than 450 for DPB1. About five DR-DQ haplotypes were treated as single units for association and clustering because of strong linkage in the cohort. Among several hundred genotyped donors of the cohort, an average of approximately 200,000 unique TCR beta nucleotide sequences was sequenced per donor, of which about 19% were non-productive. On the study overall, not on this receptor specifically: Correlated functional status among segregating V segments might reflect linkage disequilibrium, but an unknown experimental factor could not be ruled out. In a later analysis, TCR association rates were found to vary across HLA loci, with the most associated TCRs seen for DRB1 alleles and the fewest for HLA-C alleles. In a later analysis, most CMV-associated TCR beta chains were found to appear HLA-restricted, with HLA associations seemingly driven largely by CMV exposure. Several of the top co-occurrence clusters appeared to be linked to parvovirus B19, influenza, CMV and Epstein-Barr virus, according to a later analysis. CMV serostatus was the only immune exposure information available for the cohort. Some IMGT-functional V segments, including TRBV6-2 and TRBV6-3, could not be distinguished by the 87-base-pair reads and were therefore excluded. In this cohort, only TCR beta chains were sequenced, and detectable features were limited by the absence of alpha or paired-chain data. In a later genetic analysis, a missense DCLRE1C variant was associated with V-gene and J-gene trimming of TCR beta chains, and the association was replicated in an independent cohort. The authors suggested that the approach could potentially be extended to other disease states and immunological phenotypes. Roughly uniform sequencing depth across donors was assumed in presence/absence analyses, although this assumption may not hold. In an earlier analysis of a few hundred of the donors, most TCR beta V segments were observed in productive rearrangements about 90% or about 30% of the time, broadly matching IMGT annotations. A few of the identified cytomegalovirus-associated TCR beta chains were confirmed in vitro to be specific for cytomegalovirus antigens. Because HLA typing was missing for some donors at each locus, association tests included only the typed subset. A later analysis found that HLA-associated TCR beta chains were more clonally expanded and had lower generation probabilities than equally common non-associated chains. Because counts were too low, approximately 18 rarely observed V segments, including chromosome 9 orphons, were excluded from the earlier analysis of roughly 580 of the donors. When HLA alleles, especially DR and DQ, strongly co-occurred, attributing TCR associations to individual alleles was difficult. A group of highly shared sequence variants was considered likely to be a technical artifact of the sequencing pipeline. A later genetic analysis reported fewer N-insertions in productive TCRs among donors in an Asian-associated ancestry cluster than the roughly 620-donor mean. In both the original and validation cohorts, the classifier was reported to diagnose cytomegalovirus status with high specificity and sensitivity. Specific HLA alleles were associated with about 17,000 TCR beta sequences at a false discovery rate of 0.05 in a later analysis. A further reported finding was that TCR beta sequences accurately predicted the HLA-A and HLA-B alleles for most subjects in the first cohort. The study listed 164 TCR beta chains as associated with cytomegalovirus. Most TCR sequences were observed very rarely across donors, whereas some public TCRs were present in many individuals.

The library was produced with the immunoSEQ multiplex PCR assay. A mixture of 60 forward primers for TCR Vbeta segments and 13 reverse primers for TCR Jbeta segments was used in the multiplex PCR. The CDR3 region of rearranged TCR beta genes was amplified from genomic DNA by a multiplex PCR assay. The Illumina HiSeq System was used to sequence the amplified TCR beta libraries as 87-base-pair reads. The original pipeline was this. In a later analysis, tens of millions of unique TCR beta chains were counted across the 666 repertoires, and approximately 11 million of these chains were shared by at least two donors. A nearest-neighbor algorithm error-corrected the raw reads and collapsed the reads into unique sequences, merging closely related sequences to remove PCR and sequencing errors. Alignment of CDR3 sequences to IMGT reference sequences was used to assign V, D and J gene segments. Each retained sequence needed at least a six-nucleotide match to both a V gene segment and a J gene segment. A rearrangement was called productive if the CDR3 had no stop codons and remained in frame with V and J, and every other rearrangement was called non-productive. Following IMGT convention, CDR3 was defined as the stretch from the second conserved V-encoded cysteine to the conserved J-encoded phenylalanine. Sequences without an unambiguous match to a single V gene segment were excluded from the earlier analysis of 500 to 700 of the donors. In an earlier analysis of about 590 of the donors, a V segment was called functional when productive rearrangements were above 56.7%, and segregating when the standard deviation between donors exceeded 5%. A statistical classification framework was built to diagnose cytomegalovirus status from the catalog of TCR beta chain sequences. In a later analysis, V and J genes were assigned by comparing TCR nucleotide sequences against IMGT/GENE-DB human TR gene sequences. A later analysis assigned CDR3 sequences and most-parsimonious VDJ recombination scenarios with the TCRdist pipeline. In a later analysis, every TCR beta chain was defined by the combination of its CDR3 amino acid sequence and its V-gene family, and reads without a unique V-gene family were dropped. To address suspected cross-contamination and a sequencing artifact, a later analysis removed over 500 highly shared, low-generation-probability nucleotide sequences. In a later analysis, a clonal expansion index was calculated for each public chain from normalized within-repertoire ranks of inferred template counts. In a later analysis, generation probabilities were computed using a VDJ recombination model fitted to out-of-frame rearrangements, and the results were checked against IGoR. In a later analysis, TCR-TCR, TCR-HLA and TCR-CMV co-occurrence was scored with hypergeometric tests, and a repertoire-size bias correction was applied to TCR pairs. To estimate false discovery rates, a later analysis permuted the HLA or CMV assignments 20 times. In a later analysis, co-occurring TCRs were grouped using DBSCAN, with TCRdist sequence similarity added in when clustering inside HLA-allele-positive subsets. Repertoires with fewer than 30,000 or more than 120,000 public chains, plus five repertoires with anomalous nucleotide sharing, were excluded from co-occurrence clustering. TCRdb stores this immuneACCESS table with in-frame sequences only. Part of the clones is absent; in the studies checked, under half of the shortfall reflects unresolved V genes, and no reason is known for the rest. For V, J and clone size, that table is used; D and trimming come from the DNA. The sample table records 100,000 or so clones; approximately 80% of these occur just once. The top ten clonotypes cover approximately 1.3% of the sample.

In total, approximately 700 healthy bone marrow donors made up the cohort. Cohort members were all nominally healthy when sampled, although unrecorded immune exposures were likely present. The donor tested CMV seronegative and was one of the 352 seronegative cohort members. Each donor provided a peripheral blood sample, and peripheral blood mononuclear cells were used for TCR beta sequencing. Genomic DNA was extracted from the blood cell samples with the Qiagen DNeasy Blood Extraction Kit. The CDR3 numbers 14 residues from cysteine through phenylalanine. Only the CDR3 DNA stays, 42 bases, in frame from base 1. CDR1 ENHRY and CDR2 SYGVKD are derived from the germline V gene. The junction shows trimming of 4 bases on V and 0 bases on J, plus 6 bases between the germline ends. As for this clone: Its recognized antigen is unknown. Base qualities were left out, and no much larger clone turns up one base away.

The sample comprised PBMCs. The receptor's source is a man aged 25-45 years in good health and CMV-seronegative. The chain is encoded by TRBV10-3 joined to TRBJ2-2; TRBD1 is possibly the D segment (5 matching bases). The nucleotide sequence is TGTGCCATCAGTGGGACAACGAACACCGGGGAGCTGTTTTTT. It encodes CAISGTTNTGELFF.